This TCR beta chain was retrieved from a study of radiation and T cells in renal cell carcinoma. At the level of the study: Nephrectomy followed 15 Gy stereotactic body radiation by 4 weeks.

With respect to this clone: What it binds is not known.

Time point defined: baseline pretreatment blood. Regarding treatment: 15 Gy SBRT to primary tumor, nephrectomy 4 weeks later. The patient's renal cell carcinoma had clear cell pathology. TCRdb keeps only in-frame clones here, not all; method: immunoSEQ multiplex PCR. Seen here are some 120,000 clones, approximately 80% observed once, and the top ten hold around 3%. Trimming stripped 0 bases from V and 9 bases from J, with 8 bases between. The CDR3 extends over 12 amino acids. The germline V gene has CDR1 MNHEY and CDR2 SMNVEV (reference sequence). Overall study results and limits: Pretreatment tumor biopsies were lacking, so baseline clonotypes are unknown. In blood, top tumor clones expanded by 2 weeks, shrinking by 4.

This rearrangement joins TRBV27 to TRBJ1-2; D is possibly TRBD1 (5 bases). This material consisted of blood, taken from a patient whose treatment included radiotherapy and nephrectomy. This clonotype was sampled from a woman aged 60 to 75 with renal cell carcinoma. CDR3 residues: CASSLSGESYTF. In DNA, the CDR3 is TGTGCCAGCAGTTTATCAGGGGAAAGCTACACCTTC.